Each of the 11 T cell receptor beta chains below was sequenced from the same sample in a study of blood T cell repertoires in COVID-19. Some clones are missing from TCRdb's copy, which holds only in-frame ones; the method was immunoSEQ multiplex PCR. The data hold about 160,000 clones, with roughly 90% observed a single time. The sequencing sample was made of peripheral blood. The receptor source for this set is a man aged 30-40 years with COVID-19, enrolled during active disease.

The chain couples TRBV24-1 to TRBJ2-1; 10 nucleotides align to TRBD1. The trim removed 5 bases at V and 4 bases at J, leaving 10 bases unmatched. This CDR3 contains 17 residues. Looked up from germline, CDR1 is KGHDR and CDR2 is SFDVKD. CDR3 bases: TGTGCCACCAGTGCCGGGGGGACAGGGGCGATTTACAATGAGCAGTTCTTC. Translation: CATSAGGTGAIYNEQFF.

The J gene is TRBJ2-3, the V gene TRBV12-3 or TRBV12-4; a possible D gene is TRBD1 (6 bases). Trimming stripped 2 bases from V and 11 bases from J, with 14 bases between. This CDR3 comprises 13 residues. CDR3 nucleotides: TGTGCCAGCAGTTTATTGAGTAGGGACAAGCAGTATTTT. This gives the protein CASSLLSRDKQYF.

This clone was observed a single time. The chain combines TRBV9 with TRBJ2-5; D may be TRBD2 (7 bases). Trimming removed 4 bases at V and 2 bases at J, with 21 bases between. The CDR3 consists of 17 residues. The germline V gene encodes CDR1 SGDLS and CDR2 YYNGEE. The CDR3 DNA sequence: TGTGCCAGCAGCCAGAACGGCGGGGGCACCCTACAAGAGACCCAGTACTTC. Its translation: CASSQNGGGTLQETQYF.

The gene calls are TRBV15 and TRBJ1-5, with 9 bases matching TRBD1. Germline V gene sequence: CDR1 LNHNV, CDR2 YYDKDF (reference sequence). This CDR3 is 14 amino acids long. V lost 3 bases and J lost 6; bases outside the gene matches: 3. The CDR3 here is CATSRDRGLQPQHF. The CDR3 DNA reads TGTGCCACCAGCAGGGACAGGGGTCTTCAGCCCCAGCATTTT.

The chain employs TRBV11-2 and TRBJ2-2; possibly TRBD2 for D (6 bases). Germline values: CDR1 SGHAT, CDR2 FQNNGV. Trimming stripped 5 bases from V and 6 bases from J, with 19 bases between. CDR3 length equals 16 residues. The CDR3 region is CASSPHRGTRSGELFF. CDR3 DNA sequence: TGTGCCAGCAGCCCCCATCGGGGGACCCGGTCCGGGGAGCTGTTTTTT.

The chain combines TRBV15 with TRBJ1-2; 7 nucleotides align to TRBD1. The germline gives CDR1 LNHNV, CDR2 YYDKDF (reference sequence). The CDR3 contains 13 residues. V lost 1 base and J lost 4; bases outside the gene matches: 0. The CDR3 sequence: CATSRGDSYGYTF. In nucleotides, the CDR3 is TGTGCCACCAGCAGAGGGGACAGCTATGGCTACACCTTC. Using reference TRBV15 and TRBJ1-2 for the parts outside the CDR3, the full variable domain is DAMVIQNPRYQVTQFGKPVTLSCSQTLNHNVMYWYQQKSSQAPKLLFHYYDKDFNNEADTPDNFQSRRPNTSFCFLDIRSPGLGDTAMYLCATSRGDSYGYTFGSGTRLTVV.

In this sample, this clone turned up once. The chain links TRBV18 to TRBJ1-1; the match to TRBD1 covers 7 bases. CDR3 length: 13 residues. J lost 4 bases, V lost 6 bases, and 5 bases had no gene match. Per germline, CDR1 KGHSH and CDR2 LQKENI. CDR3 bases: TGTGCCAGCTCGCGACAGGGTGGCACTGAAGCTTTCTTT. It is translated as CASSRQGGTEAFF.

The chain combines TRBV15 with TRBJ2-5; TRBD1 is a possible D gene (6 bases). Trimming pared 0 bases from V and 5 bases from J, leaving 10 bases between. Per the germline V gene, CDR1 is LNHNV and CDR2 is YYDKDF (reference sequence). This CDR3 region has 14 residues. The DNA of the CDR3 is TGTGCCACCAGCAGAGAGGACAGACGGGAGACCCAGTACTTC. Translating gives CATSREDRRETQYF.

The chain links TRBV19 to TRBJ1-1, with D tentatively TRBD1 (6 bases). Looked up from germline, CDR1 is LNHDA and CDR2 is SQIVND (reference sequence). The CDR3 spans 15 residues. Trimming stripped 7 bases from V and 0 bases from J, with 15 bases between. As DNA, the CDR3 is TGTGCCAGTACCCTGGGCAGGGGCCTGAACACTGAAGCTTTCTTT. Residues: CASTLGRGLNTEAFF.

The CDR3 region is CASSPHERGSGDTQYF. CDR3 in DNA: TGTGCCAGCAGTCCCCACGAGCGGGGCTCCGGAGATACGCAGTATTTT. This rearrangement joins TRBV27 to TRBJ2-3; 7 bases are a match to TRBD2. The trim removed 5 bases at V and 5 bases at J, leaving 13 bases unmatched. The CDR3 extends over 16 amino acids. Germline assignment: CDR1 MNHEY and CDR2 SMNVEV (reference sequence).

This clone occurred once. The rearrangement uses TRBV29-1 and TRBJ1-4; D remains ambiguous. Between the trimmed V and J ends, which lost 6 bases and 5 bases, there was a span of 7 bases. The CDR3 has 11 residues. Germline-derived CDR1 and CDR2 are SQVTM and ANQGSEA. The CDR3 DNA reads TGCAGCGTCGGGAAGAATGAAAAACTGTTTTTT. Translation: CSVGKNEKLFF.